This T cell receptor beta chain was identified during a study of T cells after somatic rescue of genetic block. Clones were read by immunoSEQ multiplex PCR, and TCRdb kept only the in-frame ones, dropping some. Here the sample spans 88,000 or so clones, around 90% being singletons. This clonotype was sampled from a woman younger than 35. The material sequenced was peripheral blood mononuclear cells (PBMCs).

CDR3 sequence: CAIDPGERGGYTF. The CDR3 DNA follows: TGTGCCATCGACCCAGGGGAACGTGGCGGCTACACCTTC. This chain uses TRBV10-3 with TRBJ1-2, with D perhaps TRBD1 (6 bases). This CDR3 contains 13 residues. The V gene lost 8 bases and the J gene lost 8 bases, with 18 bases spanning the gap. Germline V lookup: CDR1 ENHRY, CDR2 SYGVKD.